The 14 T cell receptor beta chains below come from one sample, sequenced in a study of blood T cell repertoires in COVID-19. Here immunoSEQ multiplex PCR was the method, and the copy in TCRdb shows in-frame clones only, minus some. The sample has approximately 160,000 clones; around 84% are singletons. The specimen sequenced was peripheral blood. All receptors derive from a woman of 80 years or more with acute or convalescent COVID-19.

The gene calls are TRBV7-2 and TRBJ2-3; TRBD1 is a possible D gene (6 bases). The length of the CDR3 is 14 residues. The V end was cut by 5 bases, the J end by 4 bases, with 13 bases between. Germline CDR1 is SGHTA and CDR2 is FQGNSA. CDR3 bases: TGTGCCAGCAGCAAAGCCCCAGGGGCAGATACGCAGTATTTT. Its protein product is CASSKAPGADTQYF.

This chain connects TRBV4-3 to TRBJ1-2; D not resolved. Germline V lookup: CDR1 LGHNA, CDR2 YSLEER. The CDR3 totals 15 residues. Deletions cut 0 bases from V and 4 bases from J, with 12 bases between. As DNA, the CDR3 is TGCGCCAGCAGCCAAGAGGTCGGGGATATCTATGGCTACACCTTC. This sequence encodes CASSQEVGDIYGYTF.

The chain joins TRBV19 to TRBJ1-2; possible D gene TRBD1, 5 bases. Germline CDR1 is LNHDA and CDR2 is SQIVND (reference sequence). The length of the CDR3 is 13 residues. Trimming pared 3 bases from V and 1 base from J, leaving 6 bases between. The CDR3 region has the DNA TGTGCCAGTAGTATGACAGATAACTATGGCTACACCTTC. This codes for CASSMTDNYGYTF. Using reference TRBV19 and TRBJ1-2 for the parts outside the CDR3, the full variable domain is DGGITQSPKYLFRKEGQNVTLSCEQNLNHDAMYWYRQDPGQGLRLIYYSQIVNDFQKGDIAEGYSVSREKKESFPLTVTSAQKNPTAFYLCASSMTDNYGYTFGSGTRLTVV.

The chain links TRBV19 to TRBJ1-6, with 8 positions matching TRBD1. The J segment lost 7 bases and the V segment lost 5 bases, leaving 7 bases of the junction unmatched. Germline loops: CDR1 LNHDA, CDR2 SQIVND (reference sequence). CDR3 length: 15 residues. The CDR3 DNA reads as TGTGCCAGTAGTGCCGACAGGGGAACGAATTCACCCCTCCACTTT. Translating it yields CASSADRGTNSPLHF.

The rearrangement links TRBV19 to TRBJ1-4; 10 bases line up with TRBD1. CDR1 is LNHDA, CDR2 SQIVND, per germline (reference sequence). The V gene end was trimmed by 3 bases and the J gene end by 6 bases; junction bases not matched to a gene: 1. The CDR3 sequence is 14 residues long. CDR3 protein: CASSMGQGHEKLFF. In nucleotides, the CDR3 is TGTGCCAGTAGTATGGGACAGGGGCATGAAAAACTGTTTTTT.

The chain carries TRBV18 and TRBJ1-5, with D unresolved. This CDR3 has 13 amino acids. V lost 5 bases and J 8 bases, leaving 13 bases between the germline ends. CDR1 and CDR2 (germline): KGHSH, LQKENI. Written as DNA, the CDR3 is TGTGCCAGCTCAACGGGGATCCGGGAGCCCCAGCATTTT. Protein sequence: CASSTGIREPQHF.

The J gene is TRBJ1-3, the V gene TRBV11-2; no firm D call. Trimming removed 0 bases from V and 0 bases from J, with 6 bases in between. This CDR3 is 15 amino acids long. CDR1 SGHAT and CDR2 FQNNGV come from the germline V gene. The CDR3 is CASSLERYSGNTIYF. The CDR3 DNA sequence: TGTGCCAGCAGCTTAGAACGGTACTCTGGAAACACCATATATTTT.

This clone was seen once. The chain joins TRBV29-1 to TRBJ2-7; 14 nucleotides line up with TRBD2. The CDR3 consists of 16 residues. CDR1 is SQVTM, CDR2 ANQGSEA, per germline. V dropped 5 bases and J dropped 1; count of bases not matched to a gene: 7. The chain's CDR3 is CSVNSGTSGGSYEQYF. As DNA, the CDR3 is TGCAGCGTTAACAGTGGGACTAGCGGGGGTTCCTACGAGCAGTACTTC.

This clone was observed a single time. The rearrangement joins TRBV6-5 to TRBJ2-2; 9 bases agree with TRBD1. J gave up 6 bases and V 6 bases, and 5 bases lay outside the gene matches. The germline gives CDR1 MNHEY, CDR2 SVGAGI. The CDR3 spans 14 residues. CDR3 sequence: CASSFHRGPGELFF. The CDR3 DNA is TGTGCCAGCAGCTTTCACAGGGGGCCCGGGGAGCTGTTTTTT.

The rearrangement links TRBV2 to TRBJ1-2; 9 bases map to TRBD1. J lost 6 bases, V lost 6 bases, and 11 bases had no gene match. This CDR3 has 15 residues. CDR1 SNHLY and CDR2 FYNNEI come from the germline V gene. The CDR3 sequence is CASSRSGQGFDGYTF. Here the CDR3 DNA reads TGTGCCAGCAGCCGCAGCGGACAGGGGTTTGATGGCTACACCTTC.

Only one count was recorded for this clone. The chain combines TRBV6-5 with TRBJ1-6; D gene ambiguous. Trimming removed 6 bases from V and 5 bases from J, with 8 bases in between. The CDR3 consists of 13 residues. CDR1 is MNHEY and CDR2 is SVGAGI in the germline V gene. The DNA for the CDR3 is TGTGCCAGCAGGGAGGACCATAATTCACCCCTCCACTTT. Amino acids: CASREDHNSPLHF.

The rearrangement links TRBV15 to TRBJ2-3; TRBD1 aligns across 9 bases. Trimming removed 0 bases from V and 4 bases from J; junction bases left unmatched: 5. The germline CDR1 and CDR2 sequences are LNHNV and YYDKDF (reference sequence). CDR3 length equals 16 residues. The CDR3 sequence: CATSRDLQGASDTQYF. CDR3 bases: TGTGCCACCAGCAGAGATCTACAGGGGGCATCAGATACGCAGTATTTT.

The gene calls are TRBV10-3 and TRBJ1-1, with D possibly being TRBD1 (6 bases). Germline-derived CDR1 and CDR2 are ENHRY and SYGVKD. This CDR3 is 19 amino acids long. V lost 4 bases and J lost 0, with 24 bases in between. CDR3 nucleotides: TGTGCCATCAGTGCTGCCCCGGGACAACGACCAGGATTGAACACTGAAGCTTTCTTT. This translates into CAISAAPGQRPGLNTEAFF.

This chain connects TRBV19 to TRBJ2-5; a possible D gene is TRBD2 (5 bases). V was cut by 7 bases and J by 4 bases, with 13 bases left in between. CDR3 size: 13 residues. Germline assignment: CDR1 LNHDA and CDR2 SQIVND (reference sequence). The CDR3 sequence: CASTREGSETQYF. As DNA, the CDR3 is TGTGCCAGTACCCGAGAGGGCTCAGAGACCCAGTACTTC.